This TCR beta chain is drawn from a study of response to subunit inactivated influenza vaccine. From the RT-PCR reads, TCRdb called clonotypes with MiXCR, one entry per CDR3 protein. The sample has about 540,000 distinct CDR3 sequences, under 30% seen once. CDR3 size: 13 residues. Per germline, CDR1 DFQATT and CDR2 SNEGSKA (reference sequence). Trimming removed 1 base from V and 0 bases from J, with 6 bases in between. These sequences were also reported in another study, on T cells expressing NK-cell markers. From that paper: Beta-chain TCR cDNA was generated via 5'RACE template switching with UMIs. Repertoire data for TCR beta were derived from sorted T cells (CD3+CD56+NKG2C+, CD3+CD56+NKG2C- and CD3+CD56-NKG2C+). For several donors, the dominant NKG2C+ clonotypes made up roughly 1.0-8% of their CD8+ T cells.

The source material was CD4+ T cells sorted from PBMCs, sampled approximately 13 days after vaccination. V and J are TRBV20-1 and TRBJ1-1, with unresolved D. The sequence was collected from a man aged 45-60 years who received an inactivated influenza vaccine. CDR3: CSARVGMNTEAFF. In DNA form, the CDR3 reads TGCAGTGCTAGAGTGGGGATGAACACTGAAGCTTTCTTT.